The 26 T cell receptor beta chains below come from one sample, sequenced in a study of response to subunit inactivated influenza vaccine. TCRdb independently ran MiXCR on the RT-PCR reads; one entry per CDR3 protein. The repertoire holds 150,000 to 200,000 distinct CDR3 sequences, with about 9% as singletons. This specimen consisted of non-naive T cells sorted from PBMCs, obtained on the day of vaccination. These receptors came from a man between 45 and 60 years old who received an inactivated influenza vaccine.

This clonotype was detected only a few times. V is TRBV5-6 and J is TRBJ2-7; TRBD1 aligns across 10 bases. Germline V gene sequence: CDR1 SGHDT, CDR2 YYEEEE. The trim removed 2 bases at V and 2 bases at J, leaving 1 base unmatched. The CDR3 is made up of 14 amino acids. CDR3 in DNA: TGTGCCAGCAGCTTCGGGACAGGGGCCTACGAGCAGTACTTC. This encodes CASSFGTGAYEQYF.

This clonotype was recorded a few times. This chain connects TRBV10-3 to TRBJ2-5; the D is unclear. The V end was cut by 2 bases, the J end by 5 bases, with 12 bases between. Per germline, CDR1 ENHRY and CDR2 SYGVKD. CDR3 size: 14 residues. CDR3 sequence: CAISEARSGETQYF. CDR3 sequence (DNA): TGTGCCATCAGTGAGGCAAGGTCCGGGGAGACCCAGTACTTC.

At least ten counts were recorded for this clonotype. The V call is TRBV3-1, the J call TRBJ2-7, with TRBD1 identical over 12 bases. Germline assignment: CDR1 LGHDT and CDR2 YNNKEL (reference sequence). This CDR3 has 15 residues. V lost 4 bases to trimming and J lost 7 bases; unmatched junction nucleotides: 8. The CDR3 reads CASSRGPGQGAEQYF. CDR3 sequence (DNA): TGTGCCAGCAGCCGAGGCCCGGGACAGGGGGCGGAGCAGTACTTC.

This clonotype was observed many times. The J gene is TRBJ2-1, the V gene TRBV28; TRBD1 might be the D (5 bases). The V and J ends lost 3 bases and 6 bases respectively, with 15 bases between them. The CDR3 is 15 amino acids. CDR1 and CDR2 from the germline V gene are MDHEN and SYDVKM. DNA for the CDR3: TGTGCCAGCAGTTTGTCGGCCAGGGTCGGCAATGAGCAGTTCTTC. Protein: CASSLSARVGNEQFF.

The chain has TRBV28 and TRBJ2-3; D is possibly TRBD1 or TRBD2 (5 bases each). CDR1 and CDR2 from the germline V gene are MDHEN and SYDVKM. Trimming stripped 5 bases from V and 0 bases from J, with 18 bases between. This CDR3 region has 17 residues. CDR3 in amino acids: CASSILSGTTSTDTQYF. CDR3 in DNA: TGTGCCAGCAGTATACTATCCGGGACGACTAGCACAGATACGCAGTATTTT.

The chain uses TRBV28 and TRBJ2-7, with D perhaps matching TRBD1 or TRBD2 (6 bases each). The CDR3 covers 12 residues. Trimming pared 5 bases from V and 4 bases from J, leaving 9 bases between. Germline V gene sequence: CDR1 MDHEN, CDR2 SYDVKM. The CDR3 sequence: CASSRGEYEQYF. The CDR3 DNA sequence: TGTGCCAGCAGTAGGGGGGAATACGAGCAGTACTTC.

The table lists this clonotype with many counts. The gene calls are TRBV12-3 or TRBV12-4 and TRBJ2-1; tentatively, D is TRBD2 (5 bases). V lost 1 base and J 6 bases, leaving 19 bases between the germline ends. This CDR3 has 17 residues. The CDR3: CASSLGAGGRGFNEQFF. The CDR3, as DNA: TGTGCCAGCAGTTTAGGGGCAGGAGGCCGGGGTTTCAATGAGCAGTTCTTC.

The chain is built from TRBV19 and TRBJ2-5, with TRBD1 matching over 7 bases. The CDR3 is made up of 15 amino acids. The V and J ends lost 5 bases and 0 bases, in that order; junction bases with no gene match: 6. The V gene's germline CDR1 is LNHDA and CDR2 SQIVND (reference sequence). The CDR3 protein is CASSQQTGYQETQYF. The CDR3 DNA reads as TGTGCCAGTAGTCAACAGACAGGGTACCAAGAGACCCAGTACTTC.

Many counts were recorded for this clonotype. V is TRBV12-3 or TRBV12-4 and J is TRBJ2-2; D is ambiguous. The ends were cut back, 6 bases at V and 10 bases at J, with 15 bases in the middle. The CDR3 length is 13 residues. The CDR3 loop reads CASRQVPTQELFF. The CDR3 DNA is TGTGCCAGCAGGCAGGTCCCAACGCAGGAGCTGTTTTTT.

The sample holds a few counts of this clonotype. The chain uses TRBV5-1 and TRBJ2-1; no definite D call. The CDR3 sequence is 12 residues long. CDR1 and CDR2 from the germline V gene are SGHRS and YFSETQ. Trimming stripped 2 bases from V and 9 bases from J, with 9 bases between. DNA for the CDR3: TGCGCCAGCAGCTTCTCTTTGTCTGAGCAGTTCTTC. Translated, it gives CASSFSLSEQFF.

V gene TRBV28 combines with J gene TRBJ1-1, with D hard to call. The CDR3 runs 13 residues. Trimming left V 2 bases short and J 3 bases short, with 7 bases between. CDR1 is MDHEN, CDR2 SYDVKM, per germline. The CDR3 region is CASSLRRHTEAFF. DNA of the CDR3: TGTGCCAGCAGTTTACGACGGCACACTGAAGCTTTCTTT.

This clonotype came up many times. CDR3 protein: CASSSKQTTTSYNEQFF. The CDR3 coding sequence is TGTGCCAGCAGTTCAAAACAGACTACCACCTCCTACAATGAGCAGTTCTTC. The chain joins TRBV12-3 or TRBV12-4 to TRBJ2-1; a weak D match, TRBD2 (5 bases). The CDR3 totals 17 residues. Trimming removed 4 bases from V and 0 bases from J, with 16 bases in between.

This clonotype has only a few counts. The chain is built from TRBV7-8 and TRBJ2-7; the match to TRBD1 covers 7 bases. V trimming: 2 bases; J trimming: 7 bases; junction bases outside the gene matches: 14. Germline assignment: CDR1 SGHVS and CDR2 FQNEAQ. CDR3 length: 16 amino acids. The CDR3 DNA reads TGTGCCAGCAGCTTATTCCCGGGACAGTTCTTTGGGGAGCAGTACTTC. Translation gives CASSLFPGQFFGEQYF.

This clonotype was counted between two and nine times. The rearrangement uses TRBV4-3 and TRBJ2-5; D not certain. The CDR3 covers 14 residues. Germline CDR1 is LGHNA and CDR2 is YSLEER. The ends were cut back, 2 bases at V and 5 bases at J, with 12 bases in the middle. In DNA form, the CDR3 reads TGCGCCAGCAGCCAAAAGGGCAGGTTTGAGACCCAGTACTTC. This encodes CASSQKGRFETQYF.

V is TRBV20-1 and J is TRBJ2-7; TRBD2 matches at 15 bases. The CDR3 length is 15 residues. The V segment lost 6 bases and the J segment 4 bases; nucleotides outside the gene matches: 7. The germline gives CDR1 DFQATT, CDR2 SNEGSKA (reference sequence). CDR3 nucleotides: TGCAGTGCAGACTTCGGGACTAGCGGGAGGTACGAGCAGTACTTC. Translation: CSADFGTSGRYEQYF.

The sample holds a few counts of this clonotype. V usage is TRBV12-3 or TRBV12-4 and J usage is TRBJ1-4; D is possibly TRBD1 (5 bases). Deletions cut 6 bases from V and 7 bases from J, with 12 bases between. The CDR3 has 13 residues. CDR3 residues: CASRPGTGEKLFF. In DNA, the CDR3 is TGTGCCAGCAGGCCTGGGACCGGTGAAAAACTGTTTTTT.

This clonotype was recorded a few times. V usage is TRBV28 and J usage is TRBJ2-3; weak D call: TRBD1 (6 bases). Germline assignment: CDR1 MDHEN and CDR2 SYDVKM. This CDR3 contains 18 residues. Trimming removed 2 bases at V and 0 bases at J, with 18 bases between. In DNA, the CDR3 is TGTGCCAGCAGTTTAGGGGGCAGGGGCTTTGCTAGCACAGATACGCAGTATTTT. It encodes CASSLGGRGFASTDTQYF.

The J gene is TRBJ2-1, the V gene TRBV20-1; TRBD1 is a possible D gene (6 bases). The germline V gene encodes CDR1 DFQATT and CDR2 SNEGSKA (reference sequence). Trimming took off 7 bases at V and 2 bases at J, with 6 bases between the two ends. The CDR3 is made up of 11 amino acids. In DNA, the CDR3 is TGCAGTGGGACAGCCTACAATGAGCAGTTCTTC. Its translation: CSGTAYNEQFF.

This clonotype was seen at least ten times. The chain uses TRBV19 and TRBJ2-5; D gene ambiguous. This CDR3 spans 14 amino acids. The V and J ends lost 4 bases and 5 bases respectively, with 14 bases between them. Germline lookup yields CDR1 LNHDA and CDR2 SQIVND (reference sequence). The CDR3 is CASSTRSLGETQYF. The CDR3 region has the DNA TGTGCCAGTAGTACTCGGAGCCTCGGGGAGACCCAGTACTTC.

This clonotype was picked up a small number of times. The genes are TRBV5-1 and TRBJ2-7, with D maybe TRBD2 (5 bases). The CDR3 runs to 14 residues. V gave up 7 bases and J gave up 2 bases, with 16 bases separating them. CDR1 and CDR2 (germline): SGHRS, YFSETQ. CDR3 amino acids: CASREPGRAYEQYF. CDR3 in DNA: TGCGCCAGCCGGGAACCCGGACGGGCCTACGAGCAGTACTTC. Supplemented by reference TRBV5-1 and TRBJ2-7, the full variable domain reads KAGVTQTPRYLIKTRGQQVTLSCSPISGHRSVSWYQQTPGQGLQFLFEYFSETQRNKGNFPGRFSGRQFSNSRSEMNVSTLELGDSALYLCASREPGRAYEQYFGPGTRLTVT.

The V call is TRBV19, the J call TRBJ2-2; 8 positions agree with TRBD1. This CDR3 is built from 13 residues. V shed 5 bases and J 6 bases; nucleotides not matched to a gene: 2. CDR1 and CDR2 (germline): LNHDA, SQIVND (reference sequence). The CDR3 sequence: CASSLGQAGELFF. In DNA, the CDR3 is TGTGCCAGTAGTCTGGGACAGGCCGGGGAGCTGTTTTTT.

The rearrangement uses TRBV15 and TRBJ2-1, with D maybe TRBD1 (5 bases). This CDR3 has 13 residues. Trimming removed 3 bases from V and 13 bases from J, with 16 bases in between. CDR1 and CDR2 (germline): LNHNV, YYDKDF (reference sequence). The CDR3, as DNA: TGTGCCACCAGCAGCTTAAAGACAGAGGTTCAGTTCTTC. This codes for CATSSLKTEVQFF.

This clonotype was observed many times. One junction end does not reproduce the germline sequence, and a read error may be involved. The genes are TRBV5-6 and TRBJ2-7; TRBD1 matches 7 bases. Germline assignment: CDR1 SGHDT and CDR2 YYEEEE. The CDR3 consists of 15 residues. For the CDR3, the DNA is TGTGCCAGCAGCTTGGGAGACAGGGTCTCCCACGAGCAGTACTTC. It specifies CASSLGDRVSHEQYF.

This clonotype was observed a few times. This chain joins TRBV28 and TRBJ2-7; D is uncertain. With 2 bases removed from V and 7 bases from J, the gap between germline ends came to 9 bases. In germline, CDR1 is MDHEN, CDR2 SYDVKM. The CDR3 spans 12 residues. CDR3 bases: TGTGCCAGCAGTTTAGCGGATCTTGAGCAGTACTTC. This translates into CASSLADLEQYF.

The chain has TRBV28 and TRBJ2-1; D not certain. This CDR3 contains 15 residues. The V and J ends lost 5 bases and 0 bases respectively, with 11 bases between them. CDR1 and CDR2 (germline): MDHEN, SYDVKM. The CDR3 loop is CASSPPKRSYNEQFF. The CDR3, as DNA: TGTGCCAGCAGTCCCCCTAAGCGCTCCTACAATGAGCAGTTCTTC. The full variable domain, rest sourced from reference TRBV28 and TRBJ2-1, is DVKVTQSSRYLVKRTGEKVFLECVQDMDHENMFWYRQDPGLGLRLIYFSYDVKMKEKGDIPEGYSVSREKKERFSLILESASTNQTSMYLCASSPPKRSYNEQFFGPGTRLTVL.

The rearrangement joins TRBV4-3 to TRBJ2-7, with D possibly TRBD2 on 6 matching bases. The CDR3 is 15 amino acids. Trimming pared 4 bases from V and 3 bases from J, leaving 16 bases between. Germline lookup yields CDR1 LGHNA and CDR2 YSLEER. In nucleotides, the CDR3 is TGCGCCAGCAGCCGGCTCGGGGGAGAGGTCTACGAGCAGTACTTC. It specifies CASSRLGGEVYEQYF.